Listed below are T cell receptor beta chains from one sample, sequenced in a study of shared clonotypes between healthy human individuals. TCRdb keeps only in-frame clones here, not all; method: immunoSEQ multiplex PCR. This repertoire shows 560,000 or so clones, about 96% found once; its top ten account for approximately 0.12%. The sequenced sample was naive CD8+ T cells sorted from blood. The receptors shown here come from a woman in her 30s in good health. Each CDR3 is given with its conserved first and last residue. Fields, in order: J gene, D gene, clone size, V gene, CDR3 protein, CDR3 DNA. D genes are given only for firm matches. Size tells how often a clone was seen (once, few, many) or the class of an expanded clone, and some rows leave it out.

TRBJ2-7 - - TRBV4-2 CASSLAHPRFEGSYEQYF TGTGCCAGCAGCCTAGCCCACCCCCGATTTGAGGGATCCTACGAGCAGTACTTC
TRBJ2-7 TRBD2 once TRBV7-9 CASSSKGLAGEDEQYF TGTGCCAGCAGCTCTAAAGGGCTAGCGGGAGAGGACGAGCAGTACTTC
TRBJ1-3 - - TRBV2 CASENRYSGNTIYF TGTGCCAGCGAGAACAGGTACTCTGGAAACACCATATATTTT
TRBJ2-3 TRBD2 - TRBV7-9 CASSPRLAAPNDTQYF TGTGCCAGCAGCCCCCGACTAGCGGCCCCGAATGATACGCAGTATTTT
TRBJ2-7 - - TRBV6-5 CASSNRDFAYEQYF TGTGCCAGCAGCAACAGGGATTTCGCCTACGAGCAGTACTTC
TRBJ2-2 - - TRBV6-5 CASSAGRGTGELFF TGTGCCAGCAGTGCAGGTCGTGGCACCGGGGAGCTGTTTTTT
TRBJ2-2 - few TRBV30 CAWSVVNTGELFF TGTGCCTGGAGTGTGGTGAACACCGGGGAGCTGTTTTTT
TRBJ2-7 - - TRBV10-3 CAISWEGDEQYF TGTGCCATCAGTTGGGAAGGCGACGAGCAGTACTTC
TRBJ1-2 - - TRBV5-4 CASSLGAVCYF TGTGCCAGCAGCTTGGGGGCGGTTTGTTACTTC
TRBJ2-7 TRBD2 - TRBV27 CASSRTSGSWNYEQYF TGTGCCAGCAGTCGGACTAGCGGTAGCTGGAACTACGAGCAGTACTTC
TRBJ1-4 TRBD1 - TRBV7-9 CASSLARGTEKLFF TGTGCCAGCAGCTTGGCCAGGGGGACGGAAAAACTGTTTTTT
TRBJ2-7 - few TRBV13 CASSLGRSYEQYF TGTGCCAGCAGCTTAGGACGGTCCTACGAGCAGTACTTC
TRBJ1-1 TRBD1 - TRBV5-1 CASSHGTATEAFF TGCGCCAGCAGCCACGGGACAGCCACTGAAGCTTTCTTT
TRBJ2-7 - - TRBV5-1 CASSLARELSYEQYF TGCGCCAGCAGCTTGGCACGAGAATTATCCTACGAGCAGTACTTC
TRBJ1-2 TRBD1 - TRBV27 CASSLRTGEGVDTF TGTGCCAGCAGTTTACGGACAGGGGAAGGGGTTGACACCTTC
TRBJ2-1 TRBD2 once TRBV13 CASSGSGDEQFF TGTGCCAGTAGCGGGAGTGGCGATGAGCAGTTCTTC
TRBJ1-1 - - TRBV2 CASRPRIGNLNTEAFF TGTGCCAGCAGGCCCCGGATAGGGAACCTGAACACTGAAGCTTTCTTT
TRBJ2-5 - - TRBV28 CASSLLGSSETQYF TGTGCCAGCAGTTTACTGGGCTCTTCAGAGACCCAGTACTTC
TRBJ2-5 TRBD2 once TRBV6-6 CASSYSASGSETQYF TGTGCCAGCAGTTACTCGGCTAGCGGGAGTGAGACCCAGTACTTC
TRBJ2-7 - - TRBV28 CASKGRPYEQYF TGTGCCAGCAAAGGGCGTCCCTACGAGCAGTACTTC
TRBJ2-1 - - TRBV6-5 CASSVPSLGEQFF TGTGCCAGCAGTGTACCTAGTTTAGGTGAGCAGTTCTTC
TRBJ1-4 - - TRBV5-4 CASTQLGDEKLFF TGTGCCAGCACCCAATTGGGCGACGAAAAACTGTTTTTT
TRBJ1-1 - - TRBV6-5 CASSYLVVPEAFF TGTGCCAGCAGTTACCTAGTTGTCCCTGAAGCTTTCTTT
TRBJ1-1 - - TRBV28 CASSNRAIEAFF TGTGCCAGCAGCAACAGGGCGATTGAAGCTTTCTTT
TRBJ2-7 - once TRBV27 CAGAPRTREYHEQYF TGTGCCGGCGCGCCCCGGACTCGTGAATACCACGAGCAGTACTTC
TRBJ2-3 - - TRBV28 CGTGASDTQYF TGTGGGACGGGGGCATCAGATACGCAGTATTTT
TRBJ2-7 - once TRBV4-1 CASSQGALPAHYEQYF TGCGCCAGCAGCCAAGGTGCACTGCCAGCTCACTACGAGCAGTACTTC
TRBJ2-1 TRBD2 - TRBV28 CASSLLWTSGRGNEQFF TGTGCCAGCAGTTTACTTTGGACTAGCGGGAGAGGAAATGAGCAGTTCTTC
TRBJ1-4 - - TRBV6-5 CASSYDRSATNEKLFF TGTGCCAGCAGTTACGATAGGTCGGCAACCAATGAAAAACTGTTTTTT
TRBJ2-5 - - TRBV14 CASSHIRDQWETQYF TGTGCCAGCAGCCATATAAGGGATCAATGGGAGACCCAGTACTTC